This TCR beta chain came from a study of blood T cell repertoires in COVID-19. Study as a whole: The United States, Italy and Spain were the sources of the acute and convalescent COVID-19 samples.

The V gene's germline CDR1 is LNHDA and CDR2 SQIVND (reference sequence). The CDR3 is 14 residues long. V lost 10 bases to trimming and J lost 0 bases, with 15 bases between them. Only in-frame clones appear in the TCRdb table, and some are missing; sequencing was by immunoSEQ multiplex PCR. The sample includes 270,000 or so clones, roughly 93% of them seen just once. The TCR comes from a middle-aged woman with acute COVID-19. Sequenced material: PBMCs or T cells enriched from blood (not recorded which). J is TRBJ1-2 and V is TRBV19; D is unclear. The DNA for the CDR3 is TGTGCCACCTCCTCTGGGGAGACTAACTATGGCTACACCTTC. This encodes CATSSGETNYGYTF. The variable domain in full, completed from reference TRBV19 and TRBJ1-2, reads DGGITQSPKYLFRKEGQNVTLSCEQNLNHDAMYWYRQDPGQGLRLIYYSQIVNDFQKGDIAEGYSVSREKKESFPLTVTSAQKNPTAFYLCATSSGETNYGYTFGSGTRLTVV.